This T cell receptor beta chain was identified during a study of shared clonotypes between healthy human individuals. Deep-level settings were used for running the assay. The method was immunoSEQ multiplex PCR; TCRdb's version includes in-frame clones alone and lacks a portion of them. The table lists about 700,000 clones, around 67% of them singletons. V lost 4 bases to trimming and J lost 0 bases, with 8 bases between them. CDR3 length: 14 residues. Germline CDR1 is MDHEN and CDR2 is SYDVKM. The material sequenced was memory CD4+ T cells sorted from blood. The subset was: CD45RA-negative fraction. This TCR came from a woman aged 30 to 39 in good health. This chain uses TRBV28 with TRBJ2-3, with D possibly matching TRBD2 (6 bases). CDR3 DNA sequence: TGTGCCAGCAGTTCGGGGACTAGCACAGATACGCAGTATTTT. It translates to CASSSGTSTDTQYF.